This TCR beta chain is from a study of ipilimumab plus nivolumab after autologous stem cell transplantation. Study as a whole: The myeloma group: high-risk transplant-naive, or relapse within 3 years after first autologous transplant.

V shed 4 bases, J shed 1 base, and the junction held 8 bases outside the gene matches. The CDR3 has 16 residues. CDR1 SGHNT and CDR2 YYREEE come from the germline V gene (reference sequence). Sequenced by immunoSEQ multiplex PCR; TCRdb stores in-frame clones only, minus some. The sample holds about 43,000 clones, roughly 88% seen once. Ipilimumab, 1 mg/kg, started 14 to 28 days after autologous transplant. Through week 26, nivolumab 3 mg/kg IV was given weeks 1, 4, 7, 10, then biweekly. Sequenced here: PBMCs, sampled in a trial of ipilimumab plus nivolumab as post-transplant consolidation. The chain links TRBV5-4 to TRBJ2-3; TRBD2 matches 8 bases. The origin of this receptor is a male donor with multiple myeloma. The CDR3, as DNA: TGTGCCAGCAGCGTGTCTAGCGGGCTAGGCACAGATACGCAGTATTTT. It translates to CASSVSSGLGTDTQYF.